The rows below give T cell receptor beta chains drawn from one sample of a study of CD4 T cells in relation to SARS-CoV-2 and coronaviruses. No antigen has been assigned to these receptors. The repertoire was sequenced with immunoSEQ multiplex PCR; TCRdb's copy has only in-frame clones and lacks some. There are 15,000 to 20,000 clones in the sample; roughly 78% occur only once, and roughly 18% lies in the top ten. The sample taken for sequencing was CD4+ T cells from PBMCs, cultured in vitro. Receptors were obtained from a human donor in good health. The CDR3 runs from the conserved cysteine through the conserved F or W. D genes are given only for firm matches. Clone size, where shown, is once, few, many, or a class for clones that have expanded.

j_call v_call d_call clone_size cdr3_aa cdr3_nt
TRBJ2-3 TRBV29-1 TRBD1 - CSVGRDRGIDTQYF TGCAGCGTTGGGCGGGACAGGGGGATAGATACGCAGTATTTT
TRBJ2-7 TRBV2 TRBD2 - CASSEAGLAGAYEQYF TGTGCCAGCAGTGAAGCTGGTCTAGCGGGAGCGTACGAGCAGTACTTC
TRBJ2-1 TRBV4-1 TRBD2 - CASSHRRLAGYNEQFF TGCGCCAGCAGCCACCGACGACTAGCGGGGTACAATGAGCAGTTCTTC
TRBJ2-5 TRBV30 - - CAWSVSTQETQYF TGTGCCTGGAGTGTTAGCACCCAAGAGACCCAGTACTTC
TRBJ1-2 TRBV19 TRBD1 - CASSIGGTGSNYGYTF TGTGCCAGTAGTATAGGCGGGACAGGGTCTAACTATGGCTACACCTTC
TRBJ1-4 TRBV14 - few CASSRSLNEKLFF TGTGCCAGCAGCCGAAGCCTGAATGAAAAACTGTTTTTT
TRBJ1-2 TRBV25-1 - - CASSEYVQGKRGYTF TGTGCCAGCAGTGAATATGTGCAGGGGAAAAGGGGCTACACCTTC
TRBJ1-1 TRBV5-1 - - CASSLLGAGDTEAFF TGCGCCAGCAGCTTGCTCGGGGCCGGGGACACTGAAGCTTTCTTT
TRBJ2-3 TRBV7-6 - - CASSPRGANTDTQYF TGTGCCAGCAGCCCCCGGGGGGCGAACACAGATACGCAGTATTTT
TRBJ2-5 TRBV3-1/TRBV3-2 - - CASSQGLKETQYF TGTGCCAGCAGCCAAGGTCTGAAGGAGACCCAGTACTTC
TRBJ2-7 TRBV7-9 - - CASSPPGGSYEQYF TGTGCCAGCAGCCCCCCCGGCGGGTCCTACGAGCAGTACTTC
TRBJ2-7 TRBV4-2 - - CASSQARGGNYEQYF TGTGCCAGCAGCCAAGCGAGAGGGGGGAACTACGAGCAGTACTTC
TRBJ2-1 TRBV6-5 - - CASSYLPGAYNEQFF TGTGCCAGCAGTTACCTTCCAGGGGCCTACAATGAGCAGTTCTTC
TRBJ1-1 TRBV13 - few CASSLIRGSTEAFF TGTGCCAGCAGCTTAATCCGCGGGAGCACTGAAGCTTTCTTT
TRBJ2-5 TRBV5-4 TRBD1 - CASSTGDQETQYF TGTGCCAGCAGTACAGGGGACCAAGAGACCCAGTACTTC
TRBJ2-6 TRBV7-2 - - CASSLGMGSGANVLTF TGTGCCAGCAGCTTAGGGATGGGCTCTGGGGCCAACGTCCTGACTTTC
TRBJ1-1 TRBV6-5 TRBD1 - CASSYDREVSEAFF TGTGCCAGCAGTTATGACAGGGAAGTCTCTGAAGCTTTCTTT
TRBJ1-5 TRBV4-1 TRBD1 - CASSQGQGGTQHF TGCGCCAGCAGCCAAGGACAGGGCGGGACCCAGCATTTT
TRBJ1-5 TRBV28 - - CASDGGKDQPQHF TGTGCCAGCGACGGGGGAAAAGATCAGCCCCAGCATTTT
TRBJ1-5 TRBV19 - - CASSRQGDGLWSEGNQPQHF TGTGCCAGTAGTCGGCAAGGGGACGGGCTGTGGAGTGAGGGCAATCAGCCCCAGCATTTT
TRBJ2-1 TRBV20-1 - - CSASPFGEQFF TGCAGTGCTAGCCCCTTTGGTGAGCAGTTCTTC
TRBJ1-4 TRBV6-5 - few CASSYSGFNEKLFF TGTGCCAGCAGTTACTCGGGGTTTAATGAAAAACTGTTTTTT
TRBJ1-5 TRBV10-3 - - CAIKAAYNQPQHF TGTGCCATCAAGGCCGCATACAATCAGCCCCAGCATTTT
TRBJ1-5 TRBV15 - - CATSSSPGNNQPQHF TGTGCCACCAGCAGCAGCCCGGGGAACAATCAGCCCCAGCATTTT
TRBJ2-1 TRBV3-1/TRBV3-2 TRBD2 - CASSQDQAGAYNEQFF TGTGCCAGCAGCCAAGATCAAGCGGGAGCTTACAATGAGCAGTTCTTC
TRBJ2-5 TRBV11-2 - - CASSLGFSETQYF TGTGCCAGCAGCTTAGGGTTTTCTGAGACCCAGTACTTC
TRBJ2-1 TRBV3-1/TRBV3-2 TRBD1 - CAASGTGSYNEQFF TGTGCAGCCTCGGGGACAGGGTCCTACAATGAGCAGTTCTTC
TRBJ2-7 TRBV10-3 TRBD1 - CAINGGQGENEQYF TGTGCCATCAATGGGGGACAGGGGGAGAATGAGCAGTACTTC
TRBJ1-2 TRBV5-1 TRBD1 few CASSGDSANYGYTF TGCGCCAGCAGCGGGGACAGTGCTAACTATGGCTACACCTTC
TRBJ1-1 TRBV30 - once CAWSPSRDAEAFF TGTGCCTGGAGTCCGTCGCGGGACGCTGAAGCTTTCTTT
TRBJ2-7 TRBV11-1 - - CASSLSTWNSYEQYF TGTGCCAGCAGCTTATCGACTTGGAACTCCTACGAGCAGTACTTC
TRBJ1-1 TRBV27 - - CASRPTSATEAFF TGTGCCAGCAGGCCGACATCGGCGACTGAAGCTTTCTTT
TRBJ2-7 TRBV20-1 - - CSARDMSEQYF TGCAGTGCTAGAGATATGAGCGAGCAGTACTTC
TRBJ1-2 TRBV12-3/TRBV12-4 - - CASSSRQSYGYTF TGTGCCAGCAGCAGTCGACAGTCCTATGGCTACACCTTC
TRBJ1-1 TRBV28 - - CASSSLQGSAEAFF TGTGCCAGCAGTTCATTACAGGGTAGTGCTGAAGCTTTCTTT
TRBJ2-3 TRBV11-2 TRBD1 - CASNRDRGFDTQYF TGTGCCAGTAACCGGGACAGGGGTTTTGATACGCAGTATTTT
TRBJ1-2 TRBV28 - - CASSSYGVYGYTF TGTGCCAGCAGTTCTTACGGGGTCTATGGCTACACCTTC